Listed here are 23 T cell receptor beta chains from one sample, sequenced in a study of cytomegalovirus exposure and HLA in healthy donors. PCR used 60 Vbeta primers and 13 Jbeta primers. Using immunoSEQ multiplex PCR, the repertoire was profiled, and TCRdb retains in-frame clones only, with some absent. The sample contains 150,000 to 200,000 clones, 80% of which appear only once. The sequenced material came from PBMCs. The receptors were sampled from a girl under 18 in good health and CMV-seropositive.

The chain combines TRBV15 with TRBJ1-5; 7 bases align to TRBD1. J was trimmed by 2 bases and V by 2 bases; bases with no gene match: 0. Germline V CDR1 and CDR2: LNHNV, YYDKDF (reference sequence). This CDR3 has 14 amino acids. The CDR3 region is CATSRQGGNQPQHF. The CDR3 coding sequence is TGTGCCACCAGCAGACAGGGGGGCAATCAGCCCCAGCATTTT.

This chain links TRBV5-8 with TRBJ2-5; TRBD1 aligns across 10 bases. Trimming cost V 0 bases and J 1 base; bases outside gene matches: 3. The CDR3 consists of 16 residues. From germline, CDR1 is SGHTS and CDR2 YDEGEE. CDR3 sequence reads: CASSLGTGGSQETQYF. CDR3 DNA sequence: TGTGCCAGCAGCTTGGGGACAGGGGGGAGCCAAGAGACCCAGTACTTC.

A few counts support this clone. The chain uses TRBV6-6 and TRBJ1-5, with 8 bases aligning to TRBD1. V gave up 5 bases and J gave up 7 bases; unmatched junction bases: 7. The CDR3 extends over 14 amino acids. The germline V gene encodes CDR1 MNHNY and CDR2 SVGAGI (reference sequence). The CDR3 nucleotides read TGTGCCAGCAGTCACGGGACAGGTGGCCAGCCCCAGCATTTT. Amino acids: CASSHGTGGQPQHF.

This clone was detected once. The gene calls are TRBV30 and TRBJ1-4; D gene unclear. Germline-derived CDR1 and CDR2 are GTSNPN and SVGIG (reference sequence). V shed 3 bases and J shed 0 bases, with 8 bases lying between them. This CDR3 comprises 14 residues. CDR3: CAWRKQSTNEKLFF. The CDR3 region has the DNA TGTGCCTGGAGGAAACAGTCAACTAATGAAAAACTGTTTTTT.

This clone was counted between two and nine times. The J gene is TRBJ2-7, the V gene TRBV30; D ambiguous. CDR1 is GTSNPN and CDR2 is SVGIG in the germline V gene (reference sequence). Trimming left V 0 bases short and J 3 bases short, with 6 bases between. The CDR3 is 12 residues long. CDR3 in amino acids: CAWSVPGYEQYF. The CDR3 nucleotides are TGTGCCTGGAGTGTACCCGGCTACGAGCAGTACTTC.

The rearrangement joins TRBV25-1 to TRBJ1-1, with D maybe TRBD1 (5 bases). CDR3 length: 13 amino acids. Germline V gene data show CDR1 as MGHDK and CDR2 as SYGVNS. Trimming cost V 1 base and J 5 bases, with 8 bases left between them. CDR3 bases: TGTGCCAGCAGTGAATTCGGGGGAACTGAAGCTTTCTTT. It is translated as CASSEFGGTEAFF.

Turning to this clone: The junction departs from the called germline gene at one end, perhaps through a read error. V usage is TRBV30 and J usage is TRBJ2-7; 7 nucleotides match TRBD1. CDR3 length: 12 residues. Germline CDR1 is GTSNPN and CDR2 is SVGIG (reference sequence). The CDR3 DNA follows: TGTGCCTGGAATACGGGCCCTCGGGACAGAACCTTC. Amino acid sequence: CAWNTGPRDRTF.

This clone was seen once. The chain recombines TRBV5-8 with TRBJ2-2; tentative D call: TRBD1 (5 bases). Germline CDR1 SGHTS, CDR2 YDEGEE. The CDR3 consists of 15 residues. Trimming left V 0 bases short and J 1 base short, with 7 bases between. This CDR3 reads CASSLGQKNTGELFF. The CDR3 coding sequence is TGTGCCAGCAGCTTGGGACAGAAGAACACCGGGGAGCTGTTTTTT.

The chain recombines TRBV7-8 with TRBJ2-5; unclear D gene. The germline gives CDR1 SGHVS, CDR2 FQNEAQ. The V end lost 3 bases, the J end lost 4 bases, and 6 bases lay between the germline ends. The CDR3 sequence is 12 residues long. The CDR3 nucleotides are TGTGCCAGCAGCTTTGGCATAGAGACCCAGTACTTC. Translated, it gives CASSFGIETQYF.

This clone was counted once. The V gene is TRBV7-6, the J gene TRBJ2-2; TRBD2 is a possible D gene (5 bases). From germline, CDR1 is SGHVS and CDR2 FNYEAQ. The V end was cut by 2 bases, the J end by 1 base, with 17 bases between. The CDR3 is 18 residues long. The CDR3 loop is CASSLFPPGSGNTGELFF. In DNA, the CDR3 is TGTGCCAGCAGCTTATTCCCCCCAGGAAGCGGGAACACCGGGGAGCTGTTTTTT.

The genes are TRBV7-9 and TRBJ2-3, with TRBD2 as a possible D gene (6 bases). V was shortened by 3 bases and J by 8 bases, with 18 bases between the two germline ends. This CDR3 spans 15 amino acids. In germline, CDR1 is SEHNR, CDR2 FQNEAQ (reference sequence). The CDR3 protein is CASSFSTGSGGTQYF. CDR3 coding DNA: TGTGCCAGCAGCTTCTCAACCGGGTCCGGGGGTACGCAGTATTTT. The full variable domain, with the rest looked up from reference TRBV7-9 and TRBJ2-3, is DTGVSQNPRHKITKRGQNVTFRCDPISEHNRLYWYRQTLGQGPEFLTYFQNEAQLEKSRLLSDRFSAERPKGSFSTLEIQRTEQGDSAMYLCASSFSTGSGGTQYFGPGTRLTVL.

The chain uses TRBV2 and TRBJ2-1; TRBD2 matches at 13 bases. V lost 4 bases, J lost 4 bases, and 4 bases stayed unmatched. CDR1 and CDR2 (germline): SNHLY, FYNNEI. The CDR3 contains 16 residues. The CDR3 sequence: CASSGLAGGMYNEQFF. The CDR3 nucleotides read TGTGCCAGCAGTGGACTAGCGGGAGGTATGTACAATGAGCAGTTCTTC.

V is TRBV6-6 and J is TRBJ1-1, with 8 nucleotides matching TRBD1. In germline, CDR1 is MNHNY, CDR2 SVGAGI (reference sequence). After removal of 5 bases from V and 4 bases from J, the junction contained 3 bases not matched to a gene. CDR3 size: 13 residues. CDR3 in amino acids: CASSTRGLTEAFF. The CDR3, as DNA: TGTGCCAGCAGTACCAGGGGGCTCACTGAAGCTTTCTTT.

The table lists this clone with a count of one. CDR3 region: CASSLPTSGRVEQYF. As DNA, the CDR3 is TGCGCCAGCAGCCTCCCGACTAGCGGGAGGGTTGAGCAGTACTTC. The chain has TRBV5-1 and TRBJ2-7; 14 bases are a match to TRBD2. The CDR3 consists of 15 residues. CDR1 is SGHRS, CDR2 YFSETQ, per germline. V lost 4 bases to trimming and J lost 7 bases; unmatched junction nucleotides: 7.

This sequence joins TRBV7-9 and TRBJ2-1, with a weak D call TRBD1 (6 bases). There are 16 residues in the CDR3. The V end lost 5 bases, the J end lost 2 bases, and 16 bases lay between the germline ends. Germline V CDR1 and CDR2: SEHNR, FQNEAQ (reference sequence). CDR3 nucleotides: TGTGCCAGCAGCCCCCGACAGGCCGTTACCTACAATGAGCAGTTCTTC. Its translation is CASSPRQAVTYNEQFF.

Here the CDR3 DNA reads TGCGCCAGCAGCCAAGGAGCCAATGCCTACGAGCAGTACTTC. Protein sequence: CASSQGANAYEQYF. This chain uses TRBV4-1 with TRBJ2-7; D not resolved. The ends were cut back, 1 base at V and 2 bases at J, with 9 bases in the middle. Germline V gene lookup returns CDR1 MGHRA and CDR2 YSYEKL. This CDR3 has 14 residues.

The V call is TRBV5-1, the J call TRBJ1-1; D perhaps matches TRBD1 (6 bases). Germline CDR1 is SGHRS and CDR2 is YFSETQ. CDR3 size: 15 residues. V was trimmed by 5 bases and J by 1 base, leaving 15 bases between them. The chain's CDR3 is CASRTGVSWNTEAFF. The CDR3 DNA reads TGCGCCAGCAGGACAGGCGTAAGTTGGAACACTGAAGCTTTCTTT.

This clone has just one count. This rearrangement joins TRBV15 to TRBJ2-7; D gene uncertain. Germline loops: CDR1 LNHNV, CDR2 YYDKDF (reference sequence). The CDR3 extends over 13 amino acids. Trimming took off 0 bases at V and 6 bases at J, with 9 bases between the two ends. CDR3: CATSRDFYGEQYF. For the CDR3, the DNA is TGTGCCACCAGCAGAGACTTTTACGGCGAGCAGTACTTC.

This chain joins TRBV5-4 and TRBJ2-1; D possibly corresponds to TRBD2 (5 bases). Germline assignment: CDR1 SGHNT and CDR2 YYREEE (reference sequence). CDR3 length equals 16 residues. The ends were cut back, 3 bases at V and 6 bases at J, with 19 bases in the middle. The CDR3, as DNA: TGTGCCAGCAGCTGGGGTGAGATCAGGAGGATCAATGAGCAGTTCTTC. Translation gives CASSWGEIRRINEQFF.

The CDR3 here is CASSLGQGAGGNTEAFF. The DNA of the CDR3 is TGTGCCAGCAGCCTAGGACAGGGGGCCGGCGGGAACACTGAAGCTTTCTTT. The chain recombines TRBV5-4 with TRBJ1-1; TRBD1 aligns across 11 bases. CDR1 and CDR2 (germline): SGHNT, YYREEE (reference sequence). The CDR3 is 17 residues long. V gave up 4 bases and J gave up 1 base; unmatched junction bases: 9.

This clone was seen only once. The rearrangement joins TRBV2 to TRBJ1-3; a weak D match, TRBD1 (5 bases). CDR1 SNHLY and CDR2 FYNNEI come from the germline V gene. V lost 4 bases, J lost 2 bases, and 9 bases lay in between. The CDR3 length is 14 residues. The CDR3 sequence is CASSGTGTGNTIYF. In DNA, the CDR3 is TGTGCCAGCAGTGGTACAGGCACTGGAAACACCATATATTTT.

This chain connects TRBV7-2 to TRBJ1-2, with 7 nucleotides matching TRBD1. The trim removed 5 bases at V and 3 bases at J, leaving 9 bases unmatched. Germline V gives CDR1 SGHTA, CDR2 FQGNSA. The CDR3 has 15 amino acids. The CDR3 protein is CASSPLGQIHYGYTF. The DNA for the CDR3 is TGTGCCAGCAGCCCGTTGGGACAGATTCACTATGGCTACACCTTC.

The V and J genes are TRBV13 and TRBJ2-1; D is uncertain. Germline-derived CDR1 and CDR2 are PRHDT and FYEKMQ (reference sequence). This CDR3 region has 15 residues. The V and J ends lost 0 bases and 2 bases respectively, with 8 bases between them. CDR3: CASSLGVGPYNEQFF. As DNA, the CDR3 is TGTGCCAGCAGCTTAGGAGTTGGCCCCTACAATGAGCAGTTCTTC.